These 14 T cell receptor beta chains originate from one sample sequenced in a study of persistence of HIV-infected CD4 T cells. The stimulus was lysate of CMV-infected fibroblasts, around 11 ug/mL. Sorted nonresponding memory CD4+ T cells were CD40L-negative, CD69-negative, CD45RO-high. These receptors have no identified antigens. The immunoSEQ assay was version 4, run in survey mode. The assay was immunoSEQ multiplex PCR, and TCRdb's table has in-frame clones only and misses some. The table has 45,000 to 55,000 clones, about 81% seen once; the top ten hold about 3%. The sequences come from CD4+ T cells sorted from PBMCs after approximately 20-hour stimulation, collected from a patient who received antiretroviral therapy. Every receptor here comes from an adult man with HIV who was CMV-seropositive.

The chain links TRBV29-1 to TRBJ2-3; 7 bases map to TRBD1. This CDR3 is 14 amino acids long. The junction had 14 bases not matched to a gene; V was cut back by 7 bases and J by 7 bases. Germline values: CDR1 SQVTM, CDR2 ANQGSEA. The CDR3 region is CSAYRDSPQNTQYF. CDR3 nucleotides: TGCAGCGCTTACCGGGACAGCCCCCAGAATACGCAGTATTTT.

The chain is built from TRBV6-5 and TRBJ1-1, with D possibly TRBD1 on 5 matching bases. Trimming left V 2 bases short and J 7 bases short, with 11 bases between. The CDR3 runs to 13 residues. Germline V gene sequence: CDR1 MNHEY, CDR2 SVGAGI. CDR3 in amino acids: CASSYGAAREAFF. Written as DNA, the CDR3 is TGTGCCAGCAGTTACGGGGCAGCCCGTGAAGCTTTCTTT.

The rearrangement uses TRBV10-3 and TRBJ1-2, with D uncertain. V was trimmed by 4 bases and J by 3 bases, leaving 9 bases between them. The CDR3 length is 13 residues. CDR1 is ENHRY and CDR2 is SYGVKD in the germline V gene. CDR3 bases: TGTGCCATCAGTGTGCAAAAGGACTATGGCTACACCTTC. Translating it yields CAISVQKDYGYTF.

The rearrangement joins TRBV7-8 to TRBJ2-7; 10 bases agree with TRBD1. Germline-derived CDR1 and CDR2 are SGHVS and FQNEAQ. This CDR3 comprises 15 residues. V gave up 5 bases and J gave up 2 bases; unmatched junction bases: 6. The CDR3 reads CASSPWTGGTYEQYF. In DNA form, the CDR3 reads TGTGCCAGCAGCCCTTGGACAGGGGGAACCTACGAGCAGTACTTC.

The genes are TRBV6-5 and TRBJ1-1; D is ambiguous. The CDR3 runs 15 residues. V lost 4 bases and J 6 bases, leaving 18 bases between the germline ends. The germline V gene encodes CDR1 MNHEY and CDR2 SVGAGI. The CDR3 nucleotides are TGTGCCAGCAGTTCCGCGACAAGGCAGTGGGCTGAAGCTTTCTTT. It codes for CASSSATRQWAEAFF.

The rearrangement joins TRBV30 to TRBJ2-1; D perhaps matches TRBD2 (5 bases). This CDR3 spans 16 amino acids. Trimming removed 2 bases at V and 0 bases at J, with 14 bases between. CDR1 is GTSNPN, CDR2 SVGIG, per germline (reference sequence). CDR3 protein: CAWSRLSAGSYNEQFF. The CDR3 bases are TGTGCCTGGAGTCGTCTCTCCGCGGGCTCCTACAATGAGCAGTTCTTC.

This chain joins TRBV12-3 or TRBV12-4 and TRBJ2-2; D call uncertain. The V and J ends lost 5 bases and 6 bases respectively, with 7 bases between them. The CDR3 has 12 residues. The CDR3, as DNA: TGTGCCAGCAGTCCCATGGCCGGGGAGCTGTTTTTT. Its protein product is CASSPMAGELFF.

The genes are TRBV7-3 and TRBJ2-3; 10 bases are shared with TRBD1. Germline loops: CDR1 SGHTA, CDR2 FQGTGA. CDR3 length: 16 residues. V lost 5 bases and J lost 3; bases outside the gene matches: 8. CDR3 bases: TGTGCCAGCAGCATCCGGGACAGGGGAGGGACAGATACGCAGTATTTT. Translation: CASSIRDRGGTDTQYF.

The J gene is TRBJ1-1, the V gene TRBV18, with D uncertain. Trimming pared 3 bases from V and 1 base from J, leaving 6 bases between. CDR1 is KGHSH, CDR2 LQKENI, per germline. The CDR3 runs to 13 residues. CDR3 DNA: TGTGCCAGCTCACCTACAGCGAACACTGAAGCTTTCTTT. Protein sequence: CASSPTANTEAFF.

The V gene is TRBV5-1, the J gene TRBJ2-3, with a tentative D call TRBD2 (7 bases). The V gene lost 2 bases and the J gene lost 6 bases, with 22 bases spanning the gap. The CDR3 contains 17 residues. Germline assignment: CDR1 SGHRS and CDR2 YFSETQ. In nucleotides, the CDR3 is TGCGCCAGCAGCTTTAACCCGTCCGGGGGGCGGTTGGATACGCAGTATTTT. Translated, it gives CASSFNPSGGRLDTQYF.

The chain recombines TRBV2 with TRBJ1-1, with 7 bases identical to TRBD1. Germline CDR1 is SNHLY and CDR2 is FYNNEI. With V trimmed by 5 bases and J by 4 bases, 4 bases remained unmatched. This CDR3 has 13 residues. The CDR3 is CASSSTGATEAFF. Written as DNA, the CDR3 is TGTGCCAGCAGTTCTACAGGGGCCACTGAAGCTTTCTTT. Full variable domain (missing parts from reference TRBV2 and TRBJ1-1): EPEVTQTPSHQVTQMGQEVILRCVPISNHLYFYWYRQILGQKVEFLVSFYNNEISEKSEIFDDQFSVERPDGSNFTLKIRSTKLEDSAMYFCASSSTGATEAFFGQGTRLTVV.

The V gene is TRBV10-3, the J gene TRBJ2-1; 9 positions match TRBD2. The J segment lost 15 bases and the V segment lost 5 bases, leaving 8 bases of the junction unmatched. Germline V lookup: CDR1 ENHRY, CDR2 SYGVKD. This CDR3 is built from 12 residues. CDR3 protein: CAISSTGTSLFF. The CDR3 nucleotides are TGTGCCATCAGTTCAACCGGGACTAGCCTGTTCTTC.

The V and J genes are TRBV15 and TRBJ1-2; no definite D call. From germline, CDR1 is LNHNV and CDR2 YYDKDF (reference sequence). This CDR3 comprises 12 residues. V dropped 8 bases and J dropped 2 bases, with 9 bases sitting between them. CDR3 DNA: TGTGCCACCGGTCGGGGAAACTATGGCTACACCTTC. Its translation is CATGRGNYGYTF.

The chain uses TRBV2 and TRBJ2-4; D gene unclear. The CDR3 sequence is 14 residues long. Deletions cut 2 bases from V and 2 bases from J, with 7 bases between. Germline CDR1 is SNHLY and CDR2 is FYNNEI. For the CDR3, the DNA is TGTGCCAGCAGTGAAATGCGTTCCAAAAACATTCAGTACTTC. Translation gives CASSEMRSKNIQYF.